This TCR beta chain was captured by sequencing in a study of response to subunit inactivated influenza vaccine. TCRdb reprocessed the RT-PCR reads with MiXCR, giving one entry per CDR3 protein. The sample has approximately 680,000 distinct CDR3 sequences, approximately 14% seen once. The germline V gene encodes CDR1 LNHNV and CDR2 YYDKDF (reference sequence). The CDR3 consists of 15 residues. V lost 2 bases to trimming and J lost 4 bases, with 14 bases between them. The chain is built from TRBV15 and TRBJ1-1; no clear D. The specimen comprised PBMCs from blood, sampled 11 to 12 days after vaccination. The sequence was obtained from a man aged 45-65 years who received an inactivated influenza vaccine. This chain's CDR3 is CATSRPSSGRTEAFF. The CDR3 coding sequence is TGTGCCACCAGCAGACCCTCCTCGGGTCGCACTGAAGCTTTCTTT. Drawing the rest from reference TRBV15 and TRBJ1-1, the complete variable domain is DAMVIQNPRYQVTQFGKPVTLSCSQTLNHNVMYWYQQKSSQAPKLLFHYYDKDFNNEADTPDNFQSRRPNTSFCFLDIRSPGLGDTAMYLCATSRPSSGRTEAFFGQGTRLTVV.